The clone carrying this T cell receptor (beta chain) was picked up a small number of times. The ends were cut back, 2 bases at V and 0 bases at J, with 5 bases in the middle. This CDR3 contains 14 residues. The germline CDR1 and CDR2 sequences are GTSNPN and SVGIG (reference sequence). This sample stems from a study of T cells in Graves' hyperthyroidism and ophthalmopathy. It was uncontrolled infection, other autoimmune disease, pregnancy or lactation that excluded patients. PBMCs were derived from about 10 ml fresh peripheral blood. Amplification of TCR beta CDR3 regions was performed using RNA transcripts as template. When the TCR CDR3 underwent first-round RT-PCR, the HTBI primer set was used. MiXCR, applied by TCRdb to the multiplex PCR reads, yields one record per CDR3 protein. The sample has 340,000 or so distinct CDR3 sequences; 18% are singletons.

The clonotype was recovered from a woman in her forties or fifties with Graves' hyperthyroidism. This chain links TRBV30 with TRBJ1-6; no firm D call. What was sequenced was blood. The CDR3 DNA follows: TGTGCCTGGAGTCGGGACTCCTATAATTCACCCCTCCACTTT. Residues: CAWSRDSYNSPLHF.